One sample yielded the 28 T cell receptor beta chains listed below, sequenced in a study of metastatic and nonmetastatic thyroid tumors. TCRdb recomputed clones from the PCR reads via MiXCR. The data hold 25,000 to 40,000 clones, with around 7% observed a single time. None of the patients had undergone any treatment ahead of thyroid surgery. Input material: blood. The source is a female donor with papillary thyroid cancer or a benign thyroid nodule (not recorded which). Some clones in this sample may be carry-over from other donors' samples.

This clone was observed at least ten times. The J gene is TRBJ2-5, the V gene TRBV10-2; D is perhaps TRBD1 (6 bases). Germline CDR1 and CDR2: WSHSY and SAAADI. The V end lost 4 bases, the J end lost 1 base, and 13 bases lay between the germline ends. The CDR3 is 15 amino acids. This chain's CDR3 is CASSGPSGAQETQYF. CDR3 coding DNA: TGCGCCAGCAGTGGGCCATCAGGGGCCCAAGAGACCCAGTACTTC.

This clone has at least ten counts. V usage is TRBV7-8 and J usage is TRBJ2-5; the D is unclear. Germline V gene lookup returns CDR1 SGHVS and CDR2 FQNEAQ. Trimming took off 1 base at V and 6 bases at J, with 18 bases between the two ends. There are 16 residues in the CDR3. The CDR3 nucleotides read TGTGCCAGCAGCTTAGGAGGCAGAAGGGATCTGCAGACCCAGTACTTC. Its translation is CASSLGGRRDLQTQYF.

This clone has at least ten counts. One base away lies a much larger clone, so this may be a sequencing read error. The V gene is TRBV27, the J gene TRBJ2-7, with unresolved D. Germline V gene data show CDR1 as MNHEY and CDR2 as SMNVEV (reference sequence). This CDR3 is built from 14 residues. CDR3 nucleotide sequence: TGTGCCAGCAGCTTTCAATCCCATTCCTACGAGCAGCACTTC. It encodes CASSFQSHSYEQHF.

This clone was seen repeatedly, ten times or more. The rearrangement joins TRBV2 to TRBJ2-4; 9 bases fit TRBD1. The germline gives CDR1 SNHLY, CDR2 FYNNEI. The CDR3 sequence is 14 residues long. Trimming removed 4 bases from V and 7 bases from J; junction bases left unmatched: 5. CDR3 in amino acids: CASSAPGTGNIQYF. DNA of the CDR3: TGTGCCAGCAGTGCCCCCGGGACAGGGAACATTCAGTACTTC.

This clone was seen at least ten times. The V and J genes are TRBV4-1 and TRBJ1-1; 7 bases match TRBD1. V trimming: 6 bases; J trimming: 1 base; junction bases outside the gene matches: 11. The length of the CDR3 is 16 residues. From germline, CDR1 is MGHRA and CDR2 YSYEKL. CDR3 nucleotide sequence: TGCGCCAGCAGGAGCACACCGGGACAGTGGAACACTGAAGCTTTCTTT. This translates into CASRSTPGQWNTEAFF.

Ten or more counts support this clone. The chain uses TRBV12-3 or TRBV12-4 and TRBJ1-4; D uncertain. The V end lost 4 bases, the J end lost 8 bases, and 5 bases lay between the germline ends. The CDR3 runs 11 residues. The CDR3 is CASSSREKLFF. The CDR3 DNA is TGTGCCAGCAGTTCTCGGGAAAAACTGTTTTTT.

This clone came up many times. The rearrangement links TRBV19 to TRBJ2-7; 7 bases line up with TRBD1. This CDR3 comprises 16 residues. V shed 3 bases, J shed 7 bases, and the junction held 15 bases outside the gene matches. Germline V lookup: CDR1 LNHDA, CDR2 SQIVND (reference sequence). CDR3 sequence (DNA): TGTGCCAGTAGTATCTTAAGTCACAGGGGAACAGGGGAGCAGTACTTC. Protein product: CASSILSHRGTGEQYF. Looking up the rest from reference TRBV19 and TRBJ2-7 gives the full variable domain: DGGITQSPKYLFRKEGQNVTLSCEQNLNHDAMYWYRQDPGQGLRLIYYSQIVNDFQKGDIAEGYSVSREKKESFPLTVTSAQKNPTAFYLCASSILSHRGTGEQYFGPGTRLTVT.

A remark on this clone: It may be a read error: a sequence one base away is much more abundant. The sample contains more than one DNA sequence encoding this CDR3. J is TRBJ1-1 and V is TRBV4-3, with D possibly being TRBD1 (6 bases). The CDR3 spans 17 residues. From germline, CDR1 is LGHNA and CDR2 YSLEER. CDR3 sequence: CASSQDQYTGPNTEAFF. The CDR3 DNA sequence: TGCGCCAGCAGCCAAGATCAATATACAGGGCCGAACACCGAAGCTTTCTTT.

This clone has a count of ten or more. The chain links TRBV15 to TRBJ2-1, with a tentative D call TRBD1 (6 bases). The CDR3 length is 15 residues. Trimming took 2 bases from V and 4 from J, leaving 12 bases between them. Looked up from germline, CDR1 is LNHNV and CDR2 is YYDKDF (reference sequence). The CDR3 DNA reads TGTGCCACCAGCAGACACAGGGACCAGTACAATGAGCAGTTCTTC. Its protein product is CATSRHRDQYNEQFF.

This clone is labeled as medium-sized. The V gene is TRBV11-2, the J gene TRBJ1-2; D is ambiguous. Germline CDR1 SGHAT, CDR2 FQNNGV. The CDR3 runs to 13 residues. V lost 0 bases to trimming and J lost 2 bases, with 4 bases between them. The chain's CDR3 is CASSLEWNYGYTF. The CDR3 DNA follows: TGTGCCAGCAGCTTAGAGTGGAACTATGGCTACACCTTC.

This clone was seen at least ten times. This chain's CDR3 is CASSYSPYRRYTF. In DNA form, the CDR3 reads TGTGCCAGCAGTTACTCGCCCTATCGTCGCTACACCTTC. The V and J genes are TRBV6-2 or TRBV6-3 and TRBJ1-2; D ambiguous. Per germline, CDR1 MNHEY and CDR2 SVGEGT. V was cut by 0 bases and J by 9 bases, with 11 bases left in between. The CDR3 is made up of 13 amino acids.

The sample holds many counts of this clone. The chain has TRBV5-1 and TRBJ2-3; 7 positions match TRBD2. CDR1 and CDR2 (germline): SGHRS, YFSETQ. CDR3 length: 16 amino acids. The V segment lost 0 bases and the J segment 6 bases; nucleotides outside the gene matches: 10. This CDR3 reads CASSLGAGVGSDTQYF. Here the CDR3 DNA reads TGCGCCAGCAGCTTGGGGGCGGGAGTAGGGTCGGATACGCAGTATTTT. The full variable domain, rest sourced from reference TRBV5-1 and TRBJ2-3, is KAGVTQTPRYLIKTRGQQVTLSCSPISGHRSVSWYQQTPGQGLQFLFEYFSETQRNKGNFPGRFSGRQFSNSRSEMNVSTLELGDSALYLCASSLGAGVGSDTQYFGPGTRLTVL.

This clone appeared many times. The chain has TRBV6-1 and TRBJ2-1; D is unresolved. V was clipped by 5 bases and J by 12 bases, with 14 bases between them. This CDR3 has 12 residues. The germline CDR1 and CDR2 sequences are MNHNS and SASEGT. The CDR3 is CASSPRLSWQFF. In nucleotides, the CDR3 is TGTGCCAGCAGTCCAAGGCTTAGTTGGCAGTTCTTC.

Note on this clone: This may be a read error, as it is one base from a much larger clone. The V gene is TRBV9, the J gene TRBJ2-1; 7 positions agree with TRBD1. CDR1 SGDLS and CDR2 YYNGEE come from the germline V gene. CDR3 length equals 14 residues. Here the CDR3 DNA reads TGTGCCAGCATCGTAGAGGGGGCAGTCAATGAGCAGTTCTTC. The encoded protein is CASIVEGAVNEQFF.

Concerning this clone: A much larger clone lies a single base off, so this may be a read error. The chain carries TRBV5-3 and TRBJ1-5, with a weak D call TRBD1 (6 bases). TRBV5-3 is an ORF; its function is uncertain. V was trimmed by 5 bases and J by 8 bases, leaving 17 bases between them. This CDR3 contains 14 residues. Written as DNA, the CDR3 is TGTGCCAGAAGTGCTCTGGGGGCGGGAAAGCCCCAGCATTTT. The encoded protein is CARSALGAGKPQHF.

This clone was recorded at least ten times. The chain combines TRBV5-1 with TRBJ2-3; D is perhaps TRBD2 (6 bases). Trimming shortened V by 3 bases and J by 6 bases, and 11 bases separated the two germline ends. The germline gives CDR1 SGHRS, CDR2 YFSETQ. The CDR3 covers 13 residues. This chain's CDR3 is CASSWGGEDTQYF. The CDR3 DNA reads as TGCGCCAGCAGCTGGGGCGGGGAGGATACGCAGTATTTT.

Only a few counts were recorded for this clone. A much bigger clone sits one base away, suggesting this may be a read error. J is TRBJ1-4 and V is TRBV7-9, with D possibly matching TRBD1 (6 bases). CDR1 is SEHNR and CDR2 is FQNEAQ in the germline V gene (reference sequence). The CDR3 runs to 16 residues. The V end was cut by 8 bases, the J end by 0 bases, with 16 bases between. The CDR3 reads CASGRGQFPTNEKLFF. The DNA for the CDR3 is TGTGCCAGCGGCCGAGGACAGTTCCCAACTAATGAAAAACTGTTTTTT.

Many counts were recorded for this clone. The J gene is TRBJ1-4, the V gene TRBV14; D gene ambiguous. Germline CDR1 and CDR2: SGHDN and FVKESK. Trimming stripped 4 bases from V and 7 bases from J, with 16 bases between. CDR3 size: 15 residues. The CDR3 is CASSPRAGLAEKLFF. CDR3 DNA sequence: TGTGCCAGCAGCCCCCGGGCAGGTTTGGCTGAAAAACTGTTTTTT.

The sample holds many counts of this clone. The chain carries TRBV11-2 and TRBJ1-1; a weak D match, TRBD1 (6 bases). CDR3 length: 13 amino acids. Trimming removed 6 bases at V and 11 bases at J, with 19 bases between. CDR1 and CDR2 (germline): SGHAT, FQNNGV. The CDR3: CASSRQVRRYAFF. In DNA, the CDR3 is TGTGCCAGCAGTAGACAGGTTCGGAGGTATGCTTTCTTT.

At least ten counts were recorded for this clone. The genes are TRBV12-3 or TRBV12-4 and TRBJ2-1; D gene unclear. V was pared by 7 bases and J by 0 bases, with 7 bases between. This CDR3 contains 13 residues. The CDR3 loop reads CASTHSSYNEQFF. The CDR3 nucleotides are TGTGCCAGCACCCACAGCTCCTACAATGAGCAGTTCTTC.

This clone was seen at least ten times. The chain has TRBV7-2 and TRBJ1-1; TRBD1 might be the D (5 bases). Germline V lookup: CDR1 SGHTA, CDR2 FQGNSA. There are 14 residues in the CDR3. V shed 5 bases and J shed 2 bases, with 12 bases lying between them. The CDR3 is CASSLYQGNTEAFF. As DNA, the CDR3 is TGTGCCAGCAGCCTATATCAGGGAAACACTGAAGCTTTCTTT.

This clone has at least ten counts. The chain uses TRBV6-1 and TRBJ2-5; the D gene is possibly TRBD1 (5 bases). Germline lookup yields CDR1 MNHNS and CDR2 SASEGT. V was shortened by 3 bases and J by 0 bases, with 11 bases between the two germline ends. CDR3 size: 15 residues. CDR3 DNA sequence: TGTGCCAGCAGTGAGTTGCAGGGCAACCAAGAGACCCAGTACTTC. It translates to CASSELQGNQETQYF.

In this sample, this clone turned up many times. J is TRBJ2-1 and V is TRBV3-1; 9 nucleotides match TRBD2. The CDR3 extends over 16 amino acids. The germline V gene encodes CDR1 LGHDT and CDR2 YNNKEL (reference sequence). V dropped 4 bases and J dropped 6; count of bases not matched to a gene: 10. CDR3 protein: CASSPQAGGFANEQFF. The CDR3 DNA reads TGTGCCAGCAGCCCCCAAGCGGGAGGATTCGCCAATGAGCAGTTCTTC.

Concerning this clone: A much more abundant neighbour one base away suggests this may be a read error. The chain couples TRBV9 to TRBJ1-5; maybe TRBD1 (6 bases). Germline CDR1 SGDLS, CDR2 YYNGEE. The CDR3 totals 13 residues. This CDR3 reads CVSSVQGNQPQHF. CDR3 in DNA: TGTGTCAGCAGCGTACAGGGTAATCAGCCCCAGCATTTT.

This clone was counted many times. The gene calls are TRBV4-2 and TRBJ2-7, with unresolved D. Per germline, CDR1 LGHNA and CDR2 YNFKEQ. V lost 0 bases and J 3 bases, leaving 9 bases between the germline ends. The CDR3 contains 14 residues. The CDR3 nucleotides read TGTGCCAGCAGCCAAGATATTGGCAGCTACGAGCAGTACTTC. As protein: CASSQDIGSYEQYF.

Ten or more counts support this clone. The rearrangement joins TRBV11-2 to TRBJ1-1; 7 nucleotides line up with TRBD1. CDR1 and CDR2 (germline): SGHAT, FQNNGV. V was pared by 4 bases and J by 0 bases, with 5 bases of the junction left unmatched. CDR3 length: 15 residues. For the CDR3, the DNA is TGTGCCAGCAGCTCAGGGGGGACAATGAACACTGAAGCTTTCTTT. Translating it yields CASSSGGTMNTEAFF.

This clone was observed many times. CDR3 residues: CASSLGNLNNEQFF. The CDR3 DNA follows: TGTGCCAGCAGTTTGGGAAACCTTAACAATGAGCAGTTCTTC. This chain uses TRBV9 with TRBJ2-1, with D unresolved. CDR3 length: 14 amino acids. Trimming pared 5 bases from V and 5 bases from J, leaving 14 bases between. The V gene's germline CDR1 is SGDLS and CDR2 YYNGEE.

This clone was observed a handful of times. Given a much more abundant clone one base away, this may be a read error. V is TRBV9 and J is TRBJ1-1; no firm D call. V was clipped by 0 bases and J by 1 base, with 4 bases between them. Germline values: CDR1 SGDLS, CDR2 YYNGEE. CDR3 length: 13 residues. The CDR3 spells CASSVEANTEAFF. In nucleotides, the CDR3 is TGTGCCAGCAGCGTAGAGGCGAACACTGAAGCTTTCTTT.